A single sample is the source of the 9 T cell receptor beta chains below, sequenced in a study of blood T cell repertoires in COVID-19. Profiled with immunoSEQ multiplex PCR; TCRdb holds only in-frame clones, not every one. The repertoire consists of 150,000 to 200,000 clones, with around 80% occurring once and the leading ten covering over 13%. The sequencing sample was made of PBMCs or T cells enriched from blood (not recorded which). The receptors here all came from a man in his sixties who had been exposed to COVID-19.

The chain recombines TRBV28 with TRBJ2-7; weak D call: TRBD1 (5 bases). This CDR3 spans 17 amino acids. CDR1 is MDHEN and CDR2 is SYDVKM in the germline V gene. V lost 8 bases, J lost 4 bases, and 27 bases lay in between. CDR3 amino acids: CASLLSGDRSSLYEQYF. For the CDR3, the DNA is TGTGCCAGCCTTTTATCTGGAGACAGAAGTTCCCTTTACGAGCAGTACTTC.

As concerns this clone: This specimen includes other DNA sequences encoding the same CDR3. This chain links TRBV19 with TRBJ1-5, with TRBD1 matching over 9 bases. Unmatched junction bases numbered 4, after V lost 6 bases and J lost 1 base. CDR1 is LNHDA, CDR2 SQIVND, per germline (reference sequence). The CDR3 totals 15 residues. The CDR3 reads CASRLDRGSNQPQHF. Here the CDR3 DNA reads TGTGCCAGTAGGTTAGACAGGGGGAGCAATCAGCCCCAGCATTTT.

The chain carries TRBV29-1 and TRBJ2-1; 8 bases line up with TRBD2. CDR3 size: 14 residues. Germline CDR1 is SQVTM and CDR2 is ANQGSEA. The trim removed 6 bases at V and 3 bases at J, leaving 7 bases unmatched. Written as DNA, the CDR3 is TGCAGCGTGGACTTTAGCGGGGTCTACAATGAGCAGTTCTTC. Amino acid sequence: CSVDFSGVYNEQFF.

V and J are TRBV18 and TRBJ1-6; 7 bases agree with TRBD1. V shed 5 bases, J shed 6 bases, and the junction held 4 bases outside the gene matches. The CDR3 has 14 amino acids. Germline CDR1 KGHSH, CDR2 LQKENI. CDR3 sequence: CASSTDRANSPLHF. CDR3 sequence (DNA): TGTGCCAGCTCAACCGACAGGGCTAATTCACCCCTCCACTTT.

The genes are TRBV10-1 and TRBJ2-2, with 7 bases aligning to TRBD2. V gave up 2 bases and J gave up 0 bases; unmatched junction bases: 6. CDR3 length: 17 residues. Per the germline V gene, CDR1 is WNHNN and CDR2 is SYGVQD (reference sequence). Here the CDR3 reads CASSEPRDYPNTGELFF. CDR3 nucleotide sequence: TGCGCCAGCAGTGAGCCAAGGGACTACCCGAACACCGGGGAGCTGTTTTTT.

A note on this clone: Because the CDR3's place on the DNA is in doubt, the DNA is left out and the CDR3 is given as listed by TCRdb. V and J are TRBV30 and TRBJ2-7; the D segment call TRBD2 is taken from the table without a DNA check. Counting both end residues, the CDR3 totals 12 amino acids. Germline-derived CDR1 and CDR2 are GTSNPN and SVGIG (reference sequence). The CDR3 loop is CAWARGAQALHF.

J is TRBJ1-2 and V is TRBV28, with a tentative D call TRBD1 (5 bases). Trimming pared 10 bases from V and 4 bases from J, leaving 7 bases between. Germline CDR1 reads MDHEN; CDR2 reads SYDVKM. The CDR3 has 10 amino acids. CDR3 loop: CAIGGYGYTF. The CDR3 DNA is TGTGCCATCGGGGGCTATGGCTACACCTTC.

The chain links TRBV10-1 to TRBJ2-1; possibly TRBD1 for D (5 bases). This CDR3 contains 16 residues. Germline assignment: CDR1 WNHNN and CDR2 SYGVQD (reference sequence). V was clipped by 5 bases and J by 5 bases, with 19 bases between them. The CDR3 spells CASSSVKGALDNEQFF. The DNA for the CDR3 is TGCGCCAGCAGTTCGGTAAAAGGGGCGCTCGACAATGAGCAGTTCTTC.

V is TRBV5-4 and J is TRBJ1-1, with 7 bases fitting TRBD1. The CDR3 runs 17 residues. From germline, CDR1 is SGHNT and CDR2 YYREEE (reference sequence). The ends lost 3 bases at V and 5 bases at J; junction bases unmatched: 16. CDR3 DNA: TGTGCCAGCAGCTCTACCCCGATTCGGACAGGTCTTACTGAAGCTTTCTTT. This sequence encodes CASSSTPIRTGLTEAFF.